These T cell receptor beta chains were read from a single sample in a study of blood T cell repertoires in COVID-19. This table comes from immunoSEQ multiplex PCR, and its TCRdb copy is limited to in-frame clones, with some not included. The sample lists 330,000 or so clones; roughly 84% were seen once. Material: PBMCs or T cells enriched from blood (not recorded which). All receptors derive from a woman under 40 who had recovered from COVID-19. CDR3s include the opening cysteine and the closing phenylalanine or tryptophan. A D gene is named only where the DNA matches it firmly. Expanded clones get a size class; other rows say once, few or many, or leave the size out.

clone_size: -
d_call: -
j_call: TRBJ2-6
v_call: TRBV10-3
cdr3_aa: CAISDSGANVLTF
cdr3_nt: TGTGCCATCTCAGACTCTGGGGCCAACGTCCTGACTTTC

clone_size: once
d_call: -
j_call: TRBJ1-5
v_call: TRBV19
cdr3_aa: CASSTTGSFNQPQHF
cdr3_nt: TGTGCCAGTAGTACCACAGGGTCGTTCAATCAGCCCCAGCATTTT

clone_size: -
d_call: TRBD2
j_call: TRBJ2-3
v_call: TRBV6-5
cdr3_aa: CASRTSGGPDTQYF
cdr3_nt: TGTGCCAGCAGGACTAGCGGGGGTCCAGATACGCAGTATTTT

clone_size: -
d_call: TRBD2
j_call: TRBJ2-7
v_call: TRBV7-8
cdr3_aa: CASSLESSGGYEQYF
cdr3_nt: TGTGCCAGCAGCTTAGAATCTAGCGGTGGGTACGAGCAGTACTTC

clone_size: few
d_call: TRBD1
j_call: TRBJ1-1
v_call: TRBV7-8
cdr3_aa: CASSRQGTEAFF
cdr3_nt: TGTGCCAGCAGTCGACAGGGCACTGAAGCTTTCTTT

clone_size: few
d_call: TRBD2
j_call: TRBJ2-1
v_call: TRBV14
cdr3_aa: CASSPLTSGNYNEQFF
cdr3_nt: TGTGCCAGCAGCCCGCTTACTAGCGGGAATTACAATGAGCAGTTCTTC

clone_size: -
d_call: TRBD2
j_call: TRBJ2-1
v_call: TRBV5-1
cdr3_aa: CASAKLAGDNEQFF
cdr3_nt: TGCGCCAGCGCCAAACTAGCGGGGGACAATGAGCAGTTCTTC

clone_size: -
d_call: TRBD1
j_call: TRBJ2-7
v_call: TRBV12-3/TRBV12-4
cdr3_aa: CASSYSGTGGKYF
cdr3_nt: TGTGCCAGCAGTTACTCCGGGACAGGGGGGAAGTACTTC

clone_size: -
d_call: TRBD1
j_call: TRBJ1-2
v_call: TRBV3-1/TRBV3-2
cdr3_aa: CASSHAGGENYGYTF
cdr3_nt: TGTGCCAGCAGCCACGCAGGGGGTGAGAACTATGGCTACACCTTC

clone_size: -
d_call: -
j_call: TRBJ1-1
v_call: TRBV11-3
cdr3_aa: CASSFGRDTEAFF
cdr3_nt: TGTGCCAGCAGCTTTGGGCGGGACACTGAAGCTTTCTTT

clone_size: -
d_call: TRBD1
j_call: TRBJ1-1
v_call: TRBV5-1
cdr3_aa: CASSVGTGRDGAFF
cdr3_nt: TGCGCCAGCAGCGTCGGGACAGGGAGGGATGGGGCTTTCTTT

clone_size: -
d_call: -
j_call: TRBJ2-7
v_call: TRBV11-2
cdr3_aa: CASSLDPRPSYEQYF
cdr3_nt: TGTGCCAGCAGCTTAGATCCCAGGCCGTCGTACGAGCAGTACTTC

clone_size: -
d_call: -
j_call: TRBJ2-1
v_call: TRBV6-5
cdr3_aa: CASSSPPGQYNEQFF
cdr3_nt: TGTGCCAGCAGTTCCCCGCCAGGACAGTACAATGAGCAGTTCTTC

clone_size: -
d_call: -
j_call: TRBJ1-4
v_call: TRBV4-1
cdr3_aa: CASSQGPEKLFF
cdr3_nt: TGCGCCAGCAGCCAGGGCCCGGAAAAACTGTTTTTT

clone_size: -
d_call: -
j_call: TRBJ2-7
v_call: TRBV27
cdr3_aa: CASSASGFLTYEQYF
cdr3_nt: TGTGCCAGCAGTGCCTCCGGTTTTCTCACCTACGAGCAGTACTTC

clone_size: -
d_call: TRBD2
j_call: TRBJ2-5
v_call: TRBV10-3
cdr3_aa: CAISESGTSGREAQETQYF
cdr3_nt: TGTGCCATCAGTGAGTCCGGGACTAGCGGGAGGGAGGCCCAAGAGACCCAGTACTTC

clone_size: -
d_call: TRBD2
j_call: TRBJ2-3
v_call: TRBV10-3
cdr3_aa: CAISELKRGLSTDTQYF
cdr3_nt: TGTGCCATCAGTGAGTTAAAGCGGGGGTTAAGCACAGATACGCAGTATTTT

clone_size: -
d_call: -
j_call: TRBJ1-2
v_call: TRBV19
cdr3_aa: CASSTPGTNYGYTF
cdr3_nt: TGTGCCAGTAGTACCCCCGGGACTAACTATGGCTACACCTTC

clone_size: -
d_call: -
j_call: TRBJ1-5
v_call: TRBV28
cdr3_aa: CASSLGGRGGQPQHF
cdr3_nt: TGTGCCAGCAGTTTAGGGGGGAGGGGCGGTCAGCCCCAGCATTTT

clone_size: -
d_call: -
j_call: TRBJ1-2
v_call: TRBV12-3/TRBV12-4
cdr3_aa: CASRLGIYGYTF
cdr3_nt: TGTGCCAGCAGACTCGGTATCTATGGCTACACCTTC

clone_size: -
d_call: -
j_call: TRBJ1-1
v_call: TRBV18
cdr3_aa: CASSPGLGYTEAFF
cdr3_nt: TGTGCCAGCTCACCAGGGCTTGGGTACACTGAAGCTTTCTTT

clone_size: once
d_call: TRBD1
j_call: TRBJ2-7
v_call: TRBV5-1
cdr3_aa: CASSPGTGLYEQYF
cdr3_nt: TGCGCCAGCAGTCCCGGGACAGGGCTCTACGAGCAGTACTTC

clone_size: -
d_call: -
j_call: TRBJ1-6
v_call: TRBV27
cdr3_aa: CASSLWNTGGISPLHF
cdr3_nt: TGTGCCAGCAGTTTATGGAACACCGGCGGAATTTCACCCCTCCACTTT

clone_size: -
d_call: -
j_call: TRBJ2-7
v_call: TRBV7-6
cdr3_aa: CASSLEGGGGYEQYF
cdr3_nt: TGTGCCAGCAGCTTAGAAGGGGGGGGTGGCTACGAGCAGTACTTC

clone_size: -
d_call: TRBD1
j_call: TRBJ2-3
v_call: TRBV19
cdr3_aa: CASSTTGQSTDTQYF
cdr3_nt: TGTGCCAGTAGTACTACGGGACAGAGCACAGATACGCAGTATTTT

clone_size: once
d_call: -
j_call: TRBJ2-1
v_call: TRBV21-1
cdr3_aa: CASSKADIGAGNWNEQFF
cdr3_nt: TGTGCCAGCAGCAAAGCTGATATTGGGGCAGGGAACTGGAATGAGCAGTTCTTC

clone_size: -
d_call: -
j_call: TRBJ1-5
v_call: TRBV21-1
cdr3_aa: CASSKMGLNNQPQHF
cdr3_nt: TGTGCCAGCAGCAAGATGGGGCTCAACAATCAGCCCCAGCATTTT

clone_size: few
d_call: TRBD1
j_call: TRBJ1-2
v_call: TRBV19
cdr3_aa: CASSIGGGRVRGYTF
cdr3_nt: TGTGCCAGTAGTATCGGAGGGGGCCGGGTCCGGGGCTACACCTTC

clone_size: -
d_call: -
j_call: TRBJ2-2
v_call: TRBV27
cdr3_aa: CASSHPTVTNTGELFF
cdr3_nt: TGTGCCAGCAGTCACCCGACAGTCACCAACACCGGGGAGCTGTTTTTT

clone_size: -
d_call: -
j_call: TRBJ1-5
v_call: TRBV15
cdr3_aa: CATSRDIETSHSNQPQHF
cdr3_nt: TGTGCCACCAGCAGAGATATCGAGACATCTCATAGCAATCAGCCCCAGCATTTT

clone_size: few
d_call: -
j_call: TRBJ2-7
v_call: TRBV5-4
cdr3_aa: CASSLVASYEQYF
cdr3_nt: TGTGCCAGCAGCTTGGTGGCCTCCTACGAGCAGTACTTC

clone_size: -
d_call: TRBD2
j_call: TRBJ2-2
v_call: TRBV9
cdr3_aa: CASSVEGASGHTGELFF
cdr3_nt: TGTGCCAGCAGCGTAGAAGGGGCTAGCGGGCACACCGGGGAGCTGTTTTTT

clone_size: -
d_call: TRBD1
j_call: TRBJ2-1
v_call: TRBV5-1
cdr3_aa: CASSLGQGTDNEQFF
cdr3_nt: TGCGCCAGCAGCTTGGGACAGGGGACCGACAATGAGCAGTTCTTC

clone_size: -
d_call: -
j_call: TRBJ1-4
v_call: TRBV3-1/TRBV3-2
cdr3_aa: CASSQESPLGGTNEKLFF
cdr3_nt: TGTGCCAGCAGCCAAGAGAGCCCCTTGGGGGGGACTAATGAAAAACTGTTTTTT

clone_size: -
d_call: TRBD2
j_call: TRBJ2-7
v_call: TRBV6-2/TRBV6-3
cdr3_aa: CASSSQLAGLSYEQYF
cdr3_nt: TGTGCCAGCAGCAGCCAACTAGCGGGCCTCTCCTACGAGCAGTACTTC

clone_size: -
d_call: TRBD1
j_call: TRBJ2-7
v_call: TRBV28
cdr3_aa: CASNRPGQEYEQYF
cdr3_nt: TGTGCCAGTAACCGACCGGGACAGGAGTACGAGCAGTACTTC

clone_size: -
d_call: TRBD1
j_call: TRBJ1-1
v_call: TRBV30
cdr3_aa: CAWEQGANTEAFF
cdr3_nt: TGTGCCTGGGAACAGGGGGCGAACACTGAAGCTTTCTTT

clone_size: -
d_call: -
j_call: TRBJ2-6
v_call: TRBV11-2
cdr3_aa: CASSLVGGVNVLTF
cdr3_nt: TGTGCCAGCAGCTTAGTGGGGGGTGTCAACGTCCTGACTTTC

clone_size: few
d_call: TRBD1
j_call: TRBJ2-7
v_call: TRBV28
cdr3_aa: CASTRDRYEQYF
cdr3_nt: TGTGCCAGCACCCGGGACAGATACGAGCAGTACTTC

clone_size: -
d_call: -
j_call: TRBJ1-1
v_call: TRBV6-5
cdr3_aa: CASSYPTAMNTEAFF
cdr3_nt: TGTGCCAGCTCTTACCCGACAGCCATGAACACTGAAGCTTTCTTT

clone_size: -
d_call: -
j_call: TRBJ2-3
v_call: TRBV30
cdr3_aa: CAWSGVLFTDTQYF
cdr3_nt: TGTGCCTGGAGCGGGGTCCTATTCACAGATACGCAGTATTTT

clone_size: few
d_call: TRBD2
j_call: TRBJ2-7
v_call: TRBV19
cdr3_aa: CASSAGLAGGSSYEQYF
cdr3_nt: TGTGCCAGTAGTGCGGGACTAGCGGGAGGAAGCTCCTACGAGCAGTACTTC

clone_size: -
d_call: TRBD2
j_call: TRBJ2-1
v_call: TRBV19
cdr3_aa: CASSGWSAGGTGNEQFF
cdr3_nt: TGTGCCAGTAGTGGGTGGTCTGCGGGAGGTACTGGCAATGAGCAGTTCTTC

clone_size: -
d_call: -
j_call: TRBJ2-5
v_call: TRBV6-1
cdr3_aa: CASSEGAGRKTQYF
cdr3_nt: TGTGCCAGCAGTGAAGGGGCAGGGCGAAAGACCCAGTACTTC

clone_size: -
d_call: TRBD2
j_call: TRBJ2-3
v_call: TRBV4-2
cdr3_aa: CASSPSGRGTITDTQYF
cdr3_nt: TGTGCCAGCAGCCCTTCCGGGAGGGGCACGATCACAGATACGCAGTATTTT

clone_size: -
d_call: -
j_call: TRBJ1-4
v_call: TRBV11-2
cdr3_aa: CASSLDRGVELFF
cdr3_nt: TGTGCCAGCAGCTTAGATCGGGGGGTGGAACTGTTTTTT

clone_size: -
d_call: TRBD1
j_call: TRBJ1-3
v_call: TRBV5-6
cdr3_aa: CASRLGQGVGDTIYF
cdr3_nt: TGTGCCAGCAGACTAGGACAGGGGGTCGGTGACACCATATATTTT

clone_size: -
d_call: -
j_call: TRBJ1-2
v_call: TRBV6-6
cdr3_aa: CASTLPQGYGYTF
cdr3_nt: TGTGCCAGCACTCTACCCCAGGGCTATGGCTACACCTTC

clone_size: few
d_call: TRBD1
j_call: TRBJ2-7
v_call: TRBV29-1
cdr3_aa: CSIRDSRTYEQYF
cdr3_nt: TGCAGCATCCGGGACAGCAGAACCTACGAGCAGTACTTC

clone_size: once
d_call: TRBD2
j_call: TRBJ2-1
v_call: TRBV7-2
cdr3_aa: CASSLGTASGYEQFF
cdr3_nt: TGTGCCAGCAGCTTAGGAACGGCTAGCGGTTATGAGCAGTTCTTC

clone_size: few
d_call: TRBD2
j_call: TRBJ2-5
v_call: TRBV7-2
cdr3_aa: CASSYWTRKETQYF
cdr3_nt: TGTGCCAGCAGCTATTGGACTAGGAAAGAGACCCAGTACTTC

clone_size: few
d_call: -
j_call: TRBJ1-2
v_call: TRBV19
cdr3_aa: CASRTGRGYTF
cdr3_nt: TGTGCCAGTAGGACAGGTCGTGGCTACACCTTC